The sequence of this TCR beta chain was determined in a study of blood T cell repertoires in COVID-19. The overall study: Italy, Spain and the United States were the sources of the convalescent and acute COVID-19 samples.

As originally analysed: Scientists estimated how many nucleated cells there were by amplifying reference gene primers. Generated by immunoSEQ multiplex PCR, the TCRdb table keeps only in-frame clones and is missing some. The DNA was the basis for D and trimming; V, J and clone size are from that table. The top ten clones hold 12% of a sample with 45,000 to 55,000 clones, 86% of them seen once. This TCR came from a man between 65 and 85 years old with active COVID-19. The sequenced sample was peripheral blood.

The CDR3 loop reads CASSLFAYEQYF. The CDR3 nucleotides read TGTGCCAGCAGCCTATTCGCCTACGAGCAGTACTTC. This chain connects TRBV7-2 to TRBJ2-7, with no clear D. The CDR3 spans 12 residues. Trimming removed 5 bases from V and 2 bases from J, with 7 bases in between. In germline, CDR1 is SGHTA, CDR2 FQGNSA.